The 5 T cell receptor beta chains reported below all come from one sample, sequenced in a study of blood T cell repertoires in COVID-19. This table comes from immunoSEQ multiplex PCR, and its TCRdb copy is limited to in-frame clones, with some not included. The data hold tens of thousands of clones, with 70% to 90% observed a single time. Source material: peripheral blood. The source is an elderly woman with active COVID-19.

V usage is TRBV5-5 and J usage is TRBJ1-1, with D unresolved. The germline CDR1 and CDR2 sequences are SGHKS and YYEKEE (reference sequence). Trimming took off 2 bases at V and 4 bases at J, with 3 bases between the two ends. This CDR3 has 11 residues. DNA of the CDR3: TGTGCCAGCAGCTTCATCACTGAAGCTTTCTTT. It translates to CASSFITEAFF.

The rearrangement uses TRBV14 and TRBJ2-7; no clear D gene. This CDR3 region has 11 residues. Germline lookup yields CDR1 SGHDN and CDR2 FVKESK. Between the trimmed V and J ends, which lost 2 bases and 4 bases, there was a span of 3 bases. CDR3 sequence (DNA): TGTGCCAGCAGCCAACATTACGAGCAGTACTTC. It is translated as CASSQHYEQYF.

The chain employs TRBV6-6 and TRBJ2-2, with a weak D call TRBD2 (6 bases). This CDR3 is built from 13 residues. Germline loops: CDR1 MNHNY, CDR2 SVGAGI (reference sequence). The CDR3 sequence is CAVRGEASGELFF. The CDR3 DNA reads TGTGCGGTCCGAGGGGAGGCATCCGGGGAGCTGTTTTTT.

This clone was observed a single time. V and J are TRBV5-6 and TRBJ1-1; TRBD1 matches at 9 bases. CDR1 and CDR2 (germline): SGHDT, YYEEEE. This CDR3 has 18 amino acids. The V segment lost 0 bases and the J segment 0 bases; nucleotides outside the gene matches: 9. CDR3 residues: CASSLAGQGGGMNTEAFF. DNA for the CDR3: TGTGCCAGCAGCTTGGCGGGACAGGGTGGGGGCATGAACACTGAAGCTTTCTTT.

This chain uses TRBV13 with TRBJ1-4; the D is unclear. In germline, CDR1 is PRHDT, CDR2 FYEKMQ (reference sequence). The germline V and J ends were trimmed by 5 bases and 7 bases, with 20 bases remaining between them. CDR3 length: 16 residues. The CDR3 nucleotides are TGTGCCAGCAGCCCCCGGGATTCTCCGGGGAGTGAAAAACTGTTTTTT. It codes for CASSPRDSPGSEKLFF.